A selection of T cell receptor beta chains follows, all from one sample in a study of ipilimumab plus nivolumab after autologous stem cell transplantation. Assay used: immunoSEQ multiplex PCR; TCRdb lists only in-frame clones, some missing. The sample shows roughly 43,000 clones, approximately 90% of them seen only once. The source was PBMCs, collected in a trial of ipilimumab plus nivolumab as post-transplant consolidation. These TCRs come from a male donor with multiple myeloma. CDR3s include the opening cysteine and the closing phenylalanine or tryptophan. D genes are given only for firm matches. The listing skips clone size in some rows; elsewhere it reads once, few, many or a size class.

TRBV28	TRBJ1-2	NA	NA	TGTGCCAGCAGTTTGGTGGGGATGGCCGGCTACACCTTC	CASSLVGMAGYTF
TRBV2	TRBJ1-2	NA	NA	TGTGCCAGCAGTGAAGGGACAGAATTTTACTATGGCTACACCTTC	CASSEGTEFYYGYTF
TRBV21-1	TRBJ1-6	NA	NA	TGTGCCAGCGAAGGGCCACCCCTCTCACCCCTCCACTTT	CASEGPPLSPLHF
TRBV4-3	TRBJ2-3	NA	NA	TGCGCCAGCAGCCAAGCCCACTATCTAAGCACGGGAGATACGCAGTATTTT	CASSQAHYLSTGDTQYF
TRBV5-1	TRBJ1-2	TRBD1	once	TGCGCCAGCAGGCTACAGGGGCAAGGCTATGGCTACACCTTC	CASRLQGQGYGYTF
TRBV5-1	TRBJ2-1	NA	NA	TGCGCCAGCAGCTTGGAGGGGAGCTACAATGAGCAGTTCTTC	CASSLEGSYNEQFF
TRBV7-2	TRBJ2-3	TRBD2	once	TGTGCCAGCAGCCCCCGACTAGCCGCAGATACGCAGTATTTT	CASSPRLAADTQYF
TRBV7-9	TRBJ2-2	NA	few	TGTGCCAGCAGCCAACAGGCGAACACCGGGGAGCTGTTTTTT	CASSQQANTGELFF
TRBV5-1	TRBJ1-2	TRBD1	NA	TGCGCCAGCAGCGACGGACAGGGGGCAGGCTACACCTTC	CASSDGQGAGYTF
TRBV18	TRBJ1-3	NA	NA	TGTGCCAGCTCACCGACAGTGGTGCTGGGAGGAAACACCATATATTTT	CASSPTVVLGGNTIYF
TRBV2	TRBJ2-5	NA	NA	TGTGCCAGCAGTTCCTCCGGGTTGGGGACCCAGTACTTC	CASSSSGLGTQYF
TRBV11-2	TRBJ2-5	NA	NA	TGTGCCAGCAGTCCCGGGTTACAAGAGACCCAGTACTTC	CASSPGLQETQYF
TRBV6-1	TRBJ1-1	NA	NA	TGTGCCAGCAGTTTGACAGGGAACACTGAAGCTTTCTTT	CASSLTGNTEAFF
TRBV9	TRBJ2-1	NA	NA	TGTGCCAGCAGCCCCCGGATGGGGGGTGAGCAGTTCTTC	CASSPRMGGEQFF
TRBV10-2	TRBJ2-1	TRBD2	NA	TGCGCCAGCCCCCCCGGACTAGCGGGAGGGCGGAATGAGCAGTTCTTC	CASPPGLAGGRNEQFF
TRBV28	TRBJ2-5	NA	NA	TGTGCCAGCCGGGTAGGGAGAGGCGAGACCCAGTACTTC	CASRVGRGETQYF
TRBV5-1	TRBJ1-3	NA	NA	TGCGCCAGCAGCTTCGGGACGCAAGGAAACACCATATATTTT	CASSFGTQGNTIYF
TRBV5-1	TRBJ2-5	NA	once	TGCGCCAGCAGCTTGGGGGGGAAAGAGACCCAGTACTTC	CASSLGGKETQYF
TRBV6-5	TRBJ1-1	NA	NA	TGTGCCAGCAGTCCCCGGGCGGGCACTGAAGCTTTCTTT	CASSPRAGTEAFF
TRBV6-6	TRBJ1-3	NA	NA	TGTGCCAGCGCCGCCGGAAACACCATATATTTT	CASAAGNTIYF
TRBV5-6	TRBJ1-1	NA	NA	TGTGCCAGCAGCTTAGGACACTTGAACACTGAAGCTTTCTTT	CASSLGHLNTEAFF
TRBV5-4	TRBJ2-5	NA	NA	TGTGCCAGCAGCCCTCAGAGCGGAGCGAGTGAGACCCAGTACTTC	CASSPQSGASETQYF
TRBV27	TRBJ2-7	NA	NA	TGTGCCAGCAGGGAGACAGCAAACACCTACGAGCAGTACTTC	CASRETANTYEQYF
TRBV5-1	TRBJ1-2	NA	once	TGCGCCAGCAGCCCCGGACAGACTTCAGGGGACTATGGCTACACCTTC	CASSPGQTSGDYGYTF
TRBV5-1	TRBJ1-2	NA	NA	TGCGCCAGCAGCCCAGTTGGGAATTGGAATAGCTACACCTTC	CASSPVGNWNSYTF
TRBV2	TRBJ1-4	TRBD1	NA	TGTGCCAGCAAAGACAGGGCTAGAAATGAAAAACTGTTTTTT	CASKDRARNEKLFF
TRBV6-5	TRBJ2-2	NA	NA	TGTGCCAGCAGTTCCCAAGGGGCGGTATCCGGGGAGCTGTTTTTT	CASSSQGAVSGELFF
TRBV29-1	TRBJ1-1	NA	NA	TGCAGCGTTGTGAGGGCGGAGTCGACTGAAGCTTTCTTT	CSVVRAESTEAFF
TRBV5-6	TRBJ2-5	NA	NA	TGTGCCAGCAGCTTGGCCTGGGGGAGGGAGACCCAGTACTTC	CASSLAWGRETQYF
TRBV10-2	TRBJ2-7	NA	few	TGCGCCAGCAGTGAGAGTATAAAAGCCTCAGGGCAGTACTTC	CASSESIKASGQYF
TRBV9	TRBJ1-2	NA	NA	TGTGCCAGCAGCTCCGGGGGGAGCTATGGCTACACCTTC	CASSSGGSYGYTF
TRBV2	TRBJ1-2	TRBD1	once	TGTGCCAGCAGTTCGACAGGGGCGGGCTATGGCTACACCTTC	CASSSTGAGYGYTF
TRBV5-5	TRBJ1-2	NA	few	TGTGCCAGCAGCTTGTGGGAAGGCAGAGGCTACACCTTC	CASSLWEGRGYTF
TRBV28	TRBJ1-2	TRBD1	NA	TGTGCCAGCGACGACCCGGGACAGGTATCTTATGGCTACACCTTC	CASDDPGQVSYGYTF
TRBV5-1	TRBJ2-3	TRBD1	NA	TGCGCCAGCAGCTTGGTCGGGACAGGGGTTGATACGCAGTATTTT	CASSLVGTGVDTQYF
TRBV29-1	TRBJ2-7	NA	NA	TGCAGCGTTGATCCCGGGGGCTCCTACGAGCAGTACTTC	CSVDPGGSYEQYF
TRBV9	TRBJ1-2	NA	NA	TGTGCCAGCAGCGTAGGGGTAGGGGGGCAAAACTATGGCTACACCTTC	CASSVGVGGQNYGYTF
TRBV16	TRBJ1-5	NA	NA	TGTGCCAGCAGCCCAGGTCAGGGCGGGTATCAGCCCCAGCATTTT	CASSPGQGGYQPQHF
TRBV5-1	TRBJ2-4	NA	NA	TGCGCCAGCAGCTTGGAAGGGGGGAAAAAAAACATTCAGTACTTC	CASSLEGGKKNIQYF
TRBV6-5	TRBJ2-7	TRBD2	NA	TGTGCCAGCAGTTACCCGGGGGGGAACGAGCAGTACTTC	CASSYPGGNEQYF
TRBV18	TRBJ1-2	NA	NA	TGTGCCAGCTCCCTCCCTGAGTCCAGACAAGGCTATGGCTACACCTTC	CASSLPESRQGYGYTF
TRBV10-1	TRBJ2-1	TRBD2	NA	TGCGCCAGCAGTGATACGGGGGGGTCGAATGAGCAGTTCTTC	CASSDTGGSNEQFF
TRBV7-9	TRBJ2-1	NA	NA	TGTGCCAGCAGTTATTCCTCATCCGGGACGGACTACAATGAGCAGTTCTTC	CASSYSSSGTDYNEQFF
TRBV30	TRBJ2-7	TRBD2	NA	TGTGCCTGGAGTCCGGGGGGTAATAGCGGGATGTACGAGCAGTACTTC	CAWSPGGNSGMYEQYF
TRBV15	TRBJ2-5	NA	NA	TGTGCCACCAGGAAAGTACCGGGACACAAAGAAGAGACCCAGTACTTC	CATRKVPGHKEETQYF
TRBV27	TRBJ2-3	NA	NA	TGTGCCAGCAGTGGGGGACCCACAGATACGCAGTATTTT	CASSGGPTDTQYF
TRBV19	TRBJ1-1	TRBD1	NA	TGTGCCAGTAGAAAGCAAGGGACAGGCTATAACACTGAAGCTTTCTTT	CASRKQGTGYNTEAFF
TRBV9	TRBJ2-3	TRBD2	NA	TGTGCCAGCAGCCCGCGGACTAGCGGGGGCACAGATACGCAGTATTTT	CASSPRTSGGTDTQYF
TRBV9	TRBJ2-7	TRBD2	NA	TGTGCCAGCAGCCCTAGCGGGAACTACGAGCAGTACTTC	CASSPSGNYEQYF
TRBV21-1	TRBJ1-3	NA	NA	TGTGCCAGCAGCAAAGGAAAGGGGGACAGCTCCTTCTCTGGAAACACCATATATTTT	CASSKGKGDSSFSGNTIYF
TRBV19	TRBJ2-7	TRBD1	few	TGTGCCAGTAGTTCCTGGACAGGGACCTACGAGCAGTACTTC	CASSSWTGTYEQYF